The entry below describes one TCR beta chain. Clones were sequenced by immunoSEQ multiplex PCR, and TCRdb holds only the in-frame ones, with some missing. The sample shows about 36,000 clones, about 70% of them seen only once. Germline CDR1 and CDR2: MNHEY and SVGAGI. The CDR3 consists of 13 residues. The V end was cut by 7 bases, the J end by 8 bases, with 17 bases between. These data belong to a study of OX40 agonist ivuxolimab in advanced cancers. Turning to the study itself: Therapy given before enrollment (anti-PD-1, anti-PD-L1 or anti-CTLA-4) was allowed, and 40% to 45% had some.

The chain carries TRBV6-5 and TRBJ1-2, with D possibly matching TRBD1 (5 bases). Sequenced material: CD4+ or CD8+ T cells sorted from blood, taken in a trial of the OX40 agonist ivuxolimab. This TCR was recovered from an adult with an advanced solid tumor such as melanoma, head and neck, liver or kidney cancer. The CDR3 spells CASTEDGAGGYTF. CDR3 DNA: TGTGCCAGCACCGAAGACGGGGCTGGGGGCTACACCTTC.